This T cell receptor beta chain was recorded in a study of T cells after yellow fever vaccination. Background on the study: Fractions containing few cells were prepared with SMART-Seq v4 Ultra Low Input.

This clonotype has only a few counts. One entry per CDR3 protein results from TCRdb running MiXCR on the 5' RACE reads. The repertoire holds about 300,000 distinct CDR3 sequences, around 6.8% seen once, with roughly a sixth in the top ten. CDR1 and CDR2 from the germline V gene are MNHEY and SMNVEV (reference sequence). The CDR3 runs to 16 residues. V shed 4 bases, J shed 1 base, and the junction held 6 bases outside the gene matches. The TCR originated in a man aged 18 to 35 who received the YFV17D yellow fever vaccine. The source material was PBMCs, sampled roughly 45 days after the first yellow fever vaccination. The chain joins TRBV27 to TRBJ1-1, with 10 bases that match TRBD1. CDR3 sequence reads: CASSSRQGAGNTEAFF. The CDR3 coding sequence is TGTGCCAGCAGTTCCCGACAGGGGGCGGGGAACACTGAAGCTTTCTTT.